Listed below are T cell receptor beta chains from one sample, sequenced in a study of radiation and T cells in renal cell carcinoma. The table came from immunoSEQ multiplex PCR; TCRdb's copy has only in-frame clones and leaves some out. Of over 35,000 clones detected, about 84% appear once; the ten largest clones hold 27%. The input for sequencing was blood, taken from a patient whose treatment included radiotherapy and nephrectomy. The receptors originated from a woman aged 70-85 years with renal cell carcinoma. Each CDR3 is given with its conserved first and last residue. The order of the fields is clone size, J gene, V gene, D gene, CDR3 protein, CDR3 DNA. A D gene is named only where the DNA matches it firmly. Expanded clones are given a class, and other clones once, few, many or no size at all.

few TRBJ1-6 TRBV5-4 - CASSLEGNRSPLHF TGTGCCAGCAGCTTGGAGGGGAACAGATCACCCCTCCACTTT
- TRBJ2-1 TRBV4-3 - CASSQDRYRSYNEQFF TGCGCCAGCAGCCAAGATCGATACCGGTCCTACAATGAGCAGTTCTTC
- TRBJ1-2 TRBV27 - CASSLREGTYGYTF TGTGCCAGCAGTTTAAGGGAGGGAACCTATGGCTACACCTTC
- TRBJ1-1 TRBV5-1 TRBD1 CASSLVGTGGTEAFF TGCGCCAGCAGCTTGGTTGGGACAGGGGGGACTGAAGCTTTCTTT
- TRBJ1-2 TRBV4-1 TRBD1 CASSQPVRGRWGDGYTF TGCGCCAGCAGCCAACCCGTCAGGGGGCGATGGGGGGACGGCTACACCTTC
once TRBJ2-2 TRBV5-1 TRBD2 CASSPGLADTGELFF TGCGCCAGCAGCCCGGGACTAGCGGACACCGGGGAGCTGTTTTTT
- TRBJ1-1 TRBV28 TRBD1 CASRSGQGNTEAFF TGTGCCAGCAGGTCTGGACAGGGGAACACTGAAGCTTTCTTT
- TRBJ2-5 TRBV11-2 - CASSQLETQYF TGTGCCAGCAGCCAATTAGAGACCCAGTACTTC
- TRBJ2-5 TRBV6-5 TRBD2 CASSYSYAGEETQYF TGTGCCAGCAGTTACTCCTATGCGGGGGAAGAGACCCAGTACTTC
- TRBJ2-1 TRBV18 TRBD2 CASSPKVAGDNEQFF TGTGCCAGCTCACCGAAGGTAGCGGGGGACAATGAGCAGTTCTTC
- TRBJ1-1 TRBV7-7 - CAFTGRNTEAFF TGTGCCTTTACAGGGAGGAACACTGAAGCTTTCTTT
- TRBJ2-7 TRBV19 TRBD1 CASSVTGGEQYF TGTGCCAGTAGTGTCACAGGGGGGGAGCAGTACTTC
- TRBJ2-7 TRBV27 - CASSISPDGRYEQYF TGTGCCAGCAGTATTAGTCCGGATGGGAGATACGAGCAGTACTTC
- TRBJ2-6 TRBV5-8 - CASSPGEAGANVLTF TGTGCCAGCAGCCCCGGTGAAGCTGGAGCCAACGTCCTGACTTTC
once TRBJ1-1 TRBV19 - CASSESGPTLYTEAFF TGTGCCAGTAGTGAATCTGGACCCACTCTATACACTGAAGCTTTCTTT
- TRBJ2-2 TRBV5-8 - CASSLGGTGELFF TGTGCCAGCAGCTTAGGGGGTACCGGGGAGCTGTTTTTT
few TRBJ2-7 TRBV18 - CASSPPQGAQQYF TGTGCCAGCTCACCCCCGCAGGGAGCCCAGCAGTACTTC
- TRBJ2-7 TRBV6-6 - CASSYQGSYEQYF TGTGCCAGCAGTTACCAGGGTTCCTACGAGCAGTACTTC
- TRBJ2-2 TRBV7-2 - CASSEGGYGKFAGELFF TGTGCCAGCAGTGAGGGCGGGTATGGGAAGTTCGCCGGGGAGCTGTTTTTT
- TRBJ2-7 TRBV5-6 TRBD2 CASSFSLLAGVQEQYF TGTGCCAGCAGCTTCTCCCTACTAGCGGGAGTTCAGGAGCAGTACTTC
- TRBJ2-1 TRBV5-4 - CASSLEGQGNEQFF TGTGCCAGCAGCTTGGAGGGACAAGGCAATGAGCAGTTCTTC
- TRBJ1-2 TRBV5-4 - CASSSGAGGGYTF TGTGCCAGCAGCTCCGGGGCCGGTGGTGGCTACACCTTC
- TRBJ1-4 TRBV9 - CASSVGRLQTNEKLFF TGTGCCAGCAGCGTAGGGCGTCTGCAAACTAATGAAAAACTGTTTTTT
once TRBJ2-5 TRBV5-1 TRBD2 CASSATSEQTQYF TGCGCCAGCAGCGCGACTAGCGAACAGACCCAGTACTTC
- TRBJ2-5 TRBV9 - CASSVVASWETQYF TGTGCCAGCAGCGTAGTTGCTAGCTGGGAGACCCAGTACTTC
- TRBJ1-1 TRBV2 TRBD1 CASRAVTGDTEAFF TGTGCCAGCAGAGCCGTTACAGGGGACACTGAAGCTTTCTTT
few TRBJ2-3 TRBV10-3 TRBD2 CAISGRPGLAGGEADTQYF TGTGCCATCAGTGGACGCCCCGGACTAGCGGGGGGGGAGGCAGATACGCAGTATTTT
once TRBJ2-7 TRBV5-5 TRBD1 CASSSPRDSVSYEQYF TGTGCCAGCAGCTCCCCCCGGGACAGCGTCTCCTACGAGCAGTACTTC
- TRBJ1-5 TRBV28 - CASSLATENQPQHF TGTGCCAGCAGTTTAGCGACGGAAAATCAGCCCCAGCATTTT
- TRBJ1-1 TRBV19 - CASSIFGVNTEAFF TGTGCCAGTAGTATTTTCGGGGTGAACACTGAAGCTTTCTTT
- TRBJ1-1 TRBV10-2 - CASAGGASSTEAFF TGCGCCAGCGCCGGCGGCGCCAGTAGCACTGAAGCTTTCTTT
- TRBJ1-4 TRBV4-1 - CASSLSPTANEKLFF TGCGCCAGCAGCCTAAGCCCAACAGCTAATGAAAAACTGTTTTTT
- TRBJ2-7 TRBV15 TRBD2 CATSSVAGGPRYEQYF TGTGCCACCAGCAGTGTAGCGGGAGGGCCTAGATACGAGCAGTACTTC
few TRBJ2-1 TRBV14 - CASSQIQRSPHEQFF TGTGCCAGCAGCCAAATACAGAGATCCCCTCATGAGCAGTTCTTC
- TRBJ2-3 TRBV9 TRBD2 CASSAGTSGYSTDTQYF TGTGCCAGCAGCGCAGGCACTAGCGGGTATAGCACAGATACGCAGTATTTT
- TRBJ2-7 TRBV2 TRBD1 CASSEQGQGQYEQYF TGTGCCAGCAGTGAACAGGGACAGGGGCAGTACGAGCAGTACTTC
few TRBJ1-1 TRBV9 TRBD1 CASSPRQGNTEAFF TGTGCCAGCAGCCCCAGACAGGGGAACACTGAAGCTTTCTTT
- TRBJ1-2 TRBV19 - CASSIERPGGSYGYTF TGTGCCAGTAGTATAGAGAGGCCGGGAGGGTCCTATGGCTACACCTTC
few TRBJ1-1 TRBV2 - CASSAQGSANTEAFF TGTGCCAGCAGTGCCCAGGGCTCGGCGAACACTGAAGCTTTCTTT
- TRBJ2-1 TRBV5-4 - CASSLDPTTSFNEQFF TGTGCCAGCAGCTTAGATCCTACCACTAGTTTCAATGAGCAGTTCTTC
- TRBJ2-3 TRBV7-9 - CASSLGWDRRTDTQYF TGTGCCAGCAGCTTAGGATGGGACCGACGCACAGATACGCAGTATTTT